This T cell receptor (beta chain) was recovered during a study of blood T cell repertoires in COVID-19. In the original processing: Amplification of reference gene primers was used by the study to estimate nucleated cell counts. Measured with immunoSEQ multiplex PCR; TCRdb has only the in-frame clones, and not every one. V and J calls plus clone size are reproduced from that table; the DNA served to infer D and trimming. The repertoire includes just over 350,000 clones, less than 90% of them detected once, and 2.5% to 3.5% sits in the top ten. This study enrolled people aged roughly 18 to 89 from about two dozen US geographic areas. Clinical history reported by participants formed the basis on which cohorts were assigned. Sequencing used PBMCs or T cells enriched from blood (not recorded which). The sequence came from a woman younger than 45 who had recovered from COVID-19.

Here the CDR3 DNA reads TGTGCCAGCTCCCCGGTCGACAGCCGTGACTATGGCTACACCTTC. Translating gives CASSPVDSRDYGYTF. The rearrangement uses TRBV18 and TRBJ1-2; D perhaps matches TRBD1 (5 bases). Trimming shortened V by 6 bases and J by 3 bases, and 17 bases separated the two germline ends. Per the germline V gene, CDR1 is KGHSH and CDR2 is LQKENI. The CDR3 is 15 residues long.